This passage covers 14 T cell receptor beta chains from one sample sequenced in a study of T cell repertoires in cytomegalovirus infection. Antigens for these TCRs are unknown. Each CDR3 protein gets one entry after TCRdb re-called the reads with MiXCR. The sample shows 310,000 or so distinct CDR3 sequences, just under 25% of them seen only once. The specimen was cultured PBMCs, collected from culture after CMV antigen stimulation. The receptors come from a human donor in good health (CMV status not recorded). Some clones in this sample may be carry-over from other donors' samples.

The J gene is TRBJ2-2, the V gene TRBV7-2; D not certain. Germline V gene sequence: CDR1 SGHTA, CDR2 FQGNSA. The CDR3 has 12 residues. Trimming removed 5 bases from V and 5 bases from J, with 6 bases in between. Written as DNA, the CDR3 is TGTGCCAGCAGCCTTCAGACCGGGGAGCTGTTTTTT. Its protein is CASSLQTGELFF. Full variable domain (remainder filled in from reference TRBV7-2 and TRBJ2-2): GAGVSQSPSNKVTEKGKDVELRCDPISGHTALYWYRQSLGQGLEFLIYFQGNSAPDKSGLPSDRFSAERTGGSVSTLTIQRTQQEDSAVYLCASSLQTGELFFGEGSRLTVL.

The rearrangement uses TRBV12-5 and TRBJ2-3; 8 bases agree with TRBD1. The V gene end was trimmed by 1 base and the J gene end by 4 bases; junction bases not matched to a gene: 1. The V gene's germline CDR1 is LGHNT and CDR2 FRNRAP. The CDR3 has 14 residues. The CDR3 region has the DNA TGTGCTAGTGGTTTGGACAGGGGGTCAGATACGCAGTATTTT. Amino acids: CASGLDRGSDTQYF.

This clonotype has only a few counts. The gene calls are TRBV6-1 and TRBJ2-3; the match to TRBD2 covers 12 bases. J was trimmed by 1 base and V by 5 bases; bases with no gene match: 1. Germline CDR1 and CDR2: MNHNS and SASEGT. This CDR3 contains 15 residues. DNA of the CDR3: TGTGCCAGCAGTACTAGCGGGAGGCGCACAGATACGCAGTATTTT. Its protein is CASSTSGRRTDTQYF.

The rearrangement links TRBV6-2 or TRBV6-3 to TRBJ2-5; no definite D call. The CDR3 consists of 15 residues. The germline CDR1 and CDR2 sequences are MNHEY and SVGEGT. Trimming stripped 6 bases from V and 2 bases from J, with 16 bases between. The CDR3 nucleotides read TGTGCCAGCAGGGCACAAGGAGTGAGGCAAGAGACCCAGTACTTC. It specifies CASRAQGVRQETQYF.

The CDR3 region has the DNA TGTGCCAGCAGTTACCGGATAAGGACTAGCGGGTACACTAGCTCCTACAATGAGCAGTTCTTC. Protein: CASSYRIRTSGYTSSYNEQFF. The chain employs TRBV6-2 or TRBV6-3 and TRBJ2-1, with 11 bases fitting TRBD2. The CDR3 is 21 amino acids. CDR1 is MNHEY and CDR2 is SVGEGT in the germline V gene. V lost 2 bases and J lost 0; bases outside the gene matches: 15.

This clonotype was counted only a few times. The rearrangement joins TRBV4-1 to TRBJ2-5, with 10 bases aligning to TRBD1. Per germline, CDR1 MGHRA and CDR2 YSYEKL. J was trimmed by 1 base and V by 0 bases; bases with no gene match: 5. This CDR3 has 17 residues. The CDR3 protein is CASSQDRGTGAQETQYF. CDR3 coding DNA: TGCGCCAGCAGCCAAGATCGAGGGACAGGGGCCCAAGAGACCCAGTACTTC.

The gene calls are TRBV19 and TRBJ1-2; D possibly corresponds to TRBD1 (6 bases). The CDR3 is 16 amino acids. Deletions cut 2 bases from V and 5 bases from J, with 18 bases between. CDR1 and CDR2 from the germline V gene are LNHDA and SQIVND (reference sequence). The CDR3 nucleotides read TGTGCCAGTAGTATAATGATTCCAGGGACACTTTATGGCTACACCTTC. Its translation: CASSIMIPGTLYGYTF.

This chain uses TRBV6-2 or TRBV6-3 with TRBJ2-7, with D perhaps being TRBD1 or TRBD2 (5 bases each). CDR3 length: 13 amino acids. CDR1 and CDR2 (germline): MNHEY, SVGEGT. The V end lost 2 bases, the J end lost 3 bases, and 8 bases lay between the germline ends. Here the CDR3 reads CASSYRDLYEQYV. The CDR3 DNA follows: TGTGCCAGCAGTTACAGGGACCTCTACGAGCAGTACGTC.

This clonotype was counted a few times. The chain couples TRBV6-1 to TRBJ1-2; 9 bases fit TRBD1. Germline CDR1 MNHNS, CDR2 SASEGT. The length of the CDR3 is 15 residues. V gave up 4 bases and J gave up 3 bases; unmatched junction bases: 6. The DNA for the CDR3 is TGTGCCAGCAGTGCAAAACAGGGGGCGGACTATGGCTACACCTTC. Protein: CASSAKQGADYGYTF.

This clonotype has only a few counts. V usage is TRBV7-8 and J usage is TRBJ1-6, with D hard to call. Germline values: CDR1 SGHVS, CDR2 FQNEAQ. This CDR3 region has 12 residues. Trimming removed 2 bases at V and 9 bases at J, with 5 bases between. The CDR3 region is CASSLMGSPLHF. The CDR3 DNA reads TGTGCCAGCAGCTTAATGGGTTCACCCCTCCACTTT.

This clonotype came up many times. The chain joins TRBV7-2 to TRBJ2-3, with a tentative D call TRBD1 (5 bases). This CDR3 region has 14 residues. Trimming removed 5 bases at V and 2 bases at J, with 11 bases between. The V gene's germline CDR1 is SGHTA and CDR2 FQGNSA. CDR3 sequence: CASSPTGFTDTQYF. CDR3 nucleotide sequence: TGTGCCAGCAGCCCAACAGGTTTCACAGATACGCAGTATTTT.

J is TRBJ2-5 and V is TRBV11-2; 9 bases match TRBD1. Per germline, CDR1 SGHAT and CDR2 FQNNGV. The CDR3 spans 16 residues. The V and J ends lost 4 bases and 4 bases, in that order; junction bases with no gene match: 10. The DNA for the CDR3 is TGTGCCAGCAGCTGGGGAACCGGGACAGGGCGAGAGACCCAGTACTTC. Translating it yields CASSWGTGTGRETQYF. Complete variable domain (other parts from reference TRBV11-2 and TRBJ2-5): EAGVAQSPRYKIIEKRQSVAFWCNPISGHATLYWYQQILGQGPKLLIQFQNNGVVDDSQLPKDRFSAERLKGVDSTLKIQPAKLEDSAVYLCASSWGTGTGRETQYFGPGTRLLVL.

This clonotype was counted many times. The V gene is TRBV7-2, the J gene TRBJ1-3; D is perhaps TRBD1 (5 bases). Germline V gene lookup returns CDR1 SGHTA and CDR2 FQGNSA. Trimming cost V 5 bases and J 0 bases, with 11 bases left between them. This CDR3 comprises 15 residues. CDR3 region: CASSPWGLSGNTIYF. The CDR3 DNA reads as TGTGCCAGCAGCCCCTGGGGCCTCTCTGGAAACACCATATATTTT.

V gene TRBV20-1 combines with J gene TRBJ1-1; possible D gene TRBD1, 6 bases. Trimming shortened V by 1 base and J by 11 bases, and 17 bases separated the two germline ends. This CDR3 spans 13 amino acids. The germline CDR1 and CDR2 sequences are DFQATT and SNEGSKA (reference sequence). The CDR3 nucleotides read TGCAGTGCTAGAGTAGACGCCAGGGGCGGGGCTTTCTTT. The encoded protein is CSARVDARGGAFF.